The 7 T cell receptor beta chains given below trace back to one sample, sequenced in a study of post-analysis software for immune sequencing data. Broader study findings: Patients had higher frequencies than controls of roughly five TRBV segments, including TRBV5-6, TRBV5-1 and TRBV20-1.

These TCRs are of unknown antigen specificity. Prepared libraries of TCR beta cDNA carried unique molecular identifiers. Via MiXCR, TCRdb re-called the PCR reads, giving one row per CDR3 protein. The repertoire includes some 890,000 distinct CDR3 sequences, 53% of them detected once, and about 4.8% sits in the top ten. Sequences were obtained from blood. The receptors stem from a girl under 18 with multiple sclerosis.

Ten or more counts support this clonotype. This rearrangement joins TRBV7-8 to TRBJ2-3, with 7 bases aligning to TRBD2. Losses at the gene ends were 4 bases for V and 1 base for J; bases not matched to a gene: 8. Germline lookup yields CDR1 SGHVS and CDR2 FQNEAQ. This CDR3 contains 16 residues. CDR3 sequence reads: CASSSRLAGGTDTQYF. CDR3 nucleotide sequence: TGTGCCAGCAGCTCTCGTTTAGCGGGCGGCACAGATACGCAGTATTTT. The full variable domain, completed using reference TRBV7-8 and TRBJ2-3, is GAGVSQSPRYKVAKRGQDVALRCDPISGHVSLFWYQQALGQGPEFLTYFQNEAQLDKSGLPSDRFFAERPEGSVSTLKIQRTQQEDSAVYLCASSSRLAGGTDTQYFGPGTRLTVL.

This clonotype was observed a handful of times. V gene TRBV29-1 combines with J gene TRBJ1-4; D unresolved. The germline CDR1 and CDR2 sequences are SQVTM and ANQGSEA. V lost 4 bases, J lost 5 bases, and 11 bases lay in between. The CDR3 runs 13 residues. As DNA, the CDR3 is TGCAGCGTTGGGAGCTCCCCAAATGAAAAACTGTTTTTT. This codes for CSVGSSPNEKLFF.

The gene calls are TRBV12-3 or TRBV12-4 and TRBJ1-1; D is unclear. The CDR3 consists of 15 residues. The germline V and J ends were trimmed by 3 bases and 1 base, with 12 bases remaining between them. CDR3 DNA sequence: TGTGCCAGCAGTTTTTTGCGGCTCAAGAACACTGAAGCTTTCTTT. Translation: CASSFLRLKNTEAFF.

In DNA, the CDR3 is TGTGCCAGCAGTCCTACTCGGGGGCCCCGCTCCTACGAGCAGTACTTC. As protein: CASSPTRGPRSYEQYF. The chain links TRBV25-1 to TRBJ2-7; D tentatively reads TRBD1 or TRBD2 (6 bases each). Between the trimmed V and J ends, which lost 5 bases and 0 bases, there was a span of 17 bases. The CDR3 has 16 amino acids. Germline V gives CDR1 MGHDK, CDR2 SYGVNS.

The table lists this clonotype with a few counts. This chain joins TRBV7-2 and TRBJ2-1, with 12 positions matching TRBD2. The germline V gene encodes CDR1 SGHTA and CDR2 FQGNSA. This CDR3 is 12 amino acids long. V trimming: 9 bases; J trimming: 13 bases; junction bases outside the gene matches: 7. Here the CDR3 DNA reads TGTGCCAGGGAGACTAGCGGGAGACCCCAGTTCTTC. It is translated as CARETSGRPQFF.

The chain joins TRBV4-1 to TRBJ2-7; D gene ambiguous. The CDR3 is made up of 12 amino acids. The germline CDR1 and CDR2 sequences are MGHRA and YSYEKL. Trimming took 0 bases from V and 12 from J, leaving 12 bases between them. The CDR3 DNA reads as TGCGCCAGCAGCCAAGACTCGGTCAACCGGTACTTC. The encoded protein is CASSQDSVNRYF.

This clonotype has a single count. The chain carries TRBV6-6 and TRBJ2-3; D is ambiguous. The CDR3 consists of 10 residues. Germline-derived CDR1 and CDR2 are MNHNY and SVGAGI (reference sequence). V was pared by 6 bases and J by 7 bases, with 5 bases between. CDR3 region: CASRLNTQYF. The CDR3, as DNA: TGTGCCAGCAGGTTAAATACGCAGTATTTT.